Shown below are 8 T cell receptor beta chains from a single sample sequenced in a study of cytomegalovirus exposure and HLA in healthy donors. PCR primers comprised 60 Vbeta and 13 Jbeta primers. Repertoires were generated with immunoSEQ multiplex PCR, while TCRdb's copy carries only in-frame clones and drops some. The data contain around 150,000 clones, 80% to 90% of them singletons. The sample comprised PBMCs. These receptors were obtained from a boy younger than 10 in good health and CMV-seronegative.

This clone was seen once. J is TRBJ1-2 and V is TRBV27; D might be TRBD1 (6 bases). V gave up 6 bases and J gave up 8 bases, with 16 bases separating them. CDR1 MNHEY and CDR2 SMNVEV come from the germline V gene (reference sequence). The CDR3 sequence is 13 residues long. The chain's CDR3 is CASSPRGAGGYTF. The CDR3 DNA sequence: TGTGCCAGCAGCCCGCGGGGGGCGGGGGGCTACACCTTC.

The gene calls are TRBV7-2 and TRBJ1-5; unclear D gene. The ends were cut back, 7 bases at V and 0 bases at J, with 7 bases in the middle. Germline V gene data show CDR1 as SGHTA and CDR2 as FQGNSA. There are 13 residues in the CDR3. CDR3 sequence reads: CASTENSNQPQHF. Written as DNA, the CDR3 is TGTGCCAGCACCGAGAATAGCAATCAGCCCCAGCATTTT.

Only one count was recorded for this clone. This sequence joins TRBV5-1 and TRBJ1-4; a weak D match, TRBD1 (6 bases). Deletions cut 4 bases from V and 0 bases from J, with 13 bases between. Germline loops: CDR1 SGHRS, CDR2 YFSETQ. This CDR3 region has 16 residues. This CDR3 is CASSPGTRATNEKLFF. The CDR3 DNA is TGCGCCAGCAGCCCCGGGACAAGAGCAACTAATGAAAAACTGTTTTTT.

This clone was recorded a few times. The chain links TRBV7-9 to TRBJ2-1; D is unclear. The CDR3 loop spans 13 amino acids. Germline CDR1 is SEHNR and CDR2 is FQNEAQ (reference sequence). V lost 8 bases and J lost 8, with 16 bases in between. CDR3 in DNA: TGTGCCAGCGGGCCCCATAGGTCCCATGAGCAGTTCTTC. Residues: CASGPHRSHEQFF.

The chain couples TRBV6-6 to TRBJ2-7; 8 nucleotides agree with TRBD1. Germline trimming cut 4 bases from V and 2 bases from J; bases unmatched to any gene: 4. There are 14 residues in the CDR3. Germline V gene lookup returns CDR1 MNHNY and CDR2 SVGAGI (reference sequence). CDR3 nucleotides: TGTGCCAGCAGTTCGACAGGGGTGCCCTACGAGCAGTACTTC. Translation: CASSSTGVPYEQYF.

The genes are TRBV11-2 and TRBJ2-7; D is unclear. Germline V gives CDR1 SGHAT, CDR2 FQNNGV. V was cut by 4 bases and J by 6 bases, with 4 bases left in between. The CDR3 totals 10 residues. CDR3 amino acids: CASSSVEQYF. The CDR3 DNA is TGTGCCAGCAGCTCAGTCGAGCAGTACTTC.

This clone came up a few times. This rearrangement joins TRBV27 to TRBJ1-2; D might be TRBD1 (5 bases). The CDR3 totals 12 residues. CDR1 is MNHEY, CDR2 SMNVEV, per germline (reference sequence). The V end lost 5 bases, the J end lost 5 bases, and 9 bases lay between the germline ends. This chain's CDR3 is CASSDRSYGYTF. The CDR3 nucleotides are TGTGCCAGCAGTGACAGAAGTTATGGCTACACCTTC.

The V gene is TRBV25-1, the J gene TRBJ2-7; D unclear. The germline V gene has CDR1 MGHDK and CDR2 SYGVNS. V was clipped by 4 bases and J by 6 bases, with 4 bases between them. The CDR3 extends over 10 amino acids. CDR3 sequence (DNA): TGTGCCAGCAGTGCTTTCGAGCAGTACTTC. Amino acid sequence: CASSAFEQYF.